This is a list of T cell receptor beta chains from one sample in a study of blood T cell repertoires in COVID-19. Using immunoSEQ multiplex PCR, the repertoire was profiled, and TCRdb retains in-frame clones only, with some absent. The sample contains under 65,000 clones, about 80% of which appear only once. The specimen sequenced was peripheral blood. These receptors all come from a woman aged 60-70 years with acute or convalescent COVID-19. CDR3s include the opening cysteine and the closing phenylalanine or tryptophan. D genes are given only for firm matches. Only some rows state a clone size, as once, few, many or a class for expanded clones.

V	D	J	size	DNA	CDR3
TRBV4-1	TRBD1	TRBJ1-1	-	TGCGCCAGCAGCTACCGGACAGGGGAGGACCCTGAAGCTTTCTTT	CASSYRTGEDPEAFF
TRBV30	-	TRBJ1-1	-	TGTGCCTGGAGTGAACAGAGCGCTTTCTTT	CAWSEQSAFF
TRBV7-6	-	TRBJ1-1	-	TGTGCCAGCAGCCGAGGGGGGGCCACTGAAGCTTTCTTT	CASSRGGATEAFF
TRBV14	-	TRBJ2-3	-	TGTGCCAGCAGCCAAGATATAGCGCAGACTAGCACAGATACGCAGTATTTT	CASSQDIAQTSTDTQYF
TRBV19	-	TRBJ1-2	-	TGTGCCAGTAGCGGCCTCAGGGCCTCCTATGGCTACACCTTC	CASSGLRASYGYTF
TRBV6-5	-	TRBJ1-3	once	TGTGCCAGCAGTTACTCGGGCAGCTCTGGAAACACCATATATTTT	CASSYSGSSGNTIYF
TRBV3-1/TRBV3-2	TRBD1	TRBJ1-2	-	TGTGCCAGCAGCCCCTCGAGGGGGCAAGGTGGCTACACCTTC	CASSPSRGQGGYTF
TRBV19	-	TRBJ2-1	-	TGTGCCAGTAGTACCCCGGGCAGGGGACACAATGAGCAGTTCTTC	CASSTPGRGHNEQFF
TRBV19	-	TRBJ2-2	-	TGTGCCAGTAGTATTAATGGCTATTACCAGGTCGGGGAGCTGTTTTTT	CASSINGYYQVGELFF
TRBV7-3	-	TRBJ2-3	once	TGTGCCAGCAGCCCCTCGCTGCGGGGAACCACAGATACGCAGTATTTT	CASSPSLRGTTDTQYF
TRBV11-3	TRBD1	TRBJ2-2	-	TGTGCCAGCAGCTCCACGAGGTCGACGCAGGGGGCAGGGACCGGGGAGCTGTTTTTT	CASSSTRSTQGAGTGELFF
TRBV24-1	TRBD1	TRBJ2-3	-	TGTGCCACCAGTACAGGGGGCAGTACGCAGTATTTT	CATSTGGSTQYF
TRBV14	-	TRBJ1-2	-	TGTGCCAGCAGCCAAGTCGTGACAGCCGGCTACACCTTC	CASSQVVTAGYTF
TRBV4-3	TRBD1	TRBJ1-2	-	TGCGCCAGCAGCCAAGCTACAGGGGGCGCGGATGGCTACACCTTC	CASSQATGGADGYTF
TRBV19	TRBD1	TRBJ2-1	-	TGTGCCAGTAGTAACTGGGACAGGGGCCATTTTTCGTCCAATGAGCAGTTCTTC	CASSNWDRGHFSSNEQFF
TRBV5-6	-	TRBJ1-2	-	TGTGCCAGCAGCTTGGAATCCTACGAGGGAGACTATGGCTACACCTTC	CASSLESYEGDYGYTF
TRBV7-9	-	TRBJ2-3	-	TGTGCCAGCAGCTTAACTCATAACACAGATACGCAGTATTTT	CASSLTHNTDTQYF
TRBV7-2	-	TRBJ1-5	-	TGTGCCAGCAGCTTATCGGCGGCAGCCGAGCCCCAGCATTTT	CASSLSAAAEPQHF
TRBV2	-	TRBJ2-1	-	TGTGCCATACACTCCTACAATGAGCAGTTCTTC	CAIHSYNEQFF
TRBV4-2	TRBD1	TRBJ1-1	-	TGTGCCAGCAGCCAGACGGCGGCAGGGGGCTTGGACACTGAAGCTTTCTTT	CASSQTAAGGLDTEAFF
TRBV5-5	TRBD1	TRBJ1-1	-	TGTGCCAGCAGAGAGACAGGGGGCCCAGCTTTCTTT	CASRETGGPAFF
TRBV7-9	TRBD1	TRBJ1-2	-	TGTGCCAGCAGTCCGGGACAGTACTATGGCTACACCTTC	CASSPGQYYGYTF
TRBV7-2	-	TRBJ2-5	-	TGTGCCAGCAGCTTAGGTAACAGCCTATGGGAGACCCAGTACTTC	CASSLGNSLWETQYF
TRBV11-3	-	TRBJ2-3	-	TGTGCCAGCAGCTTAGGGCAGGGATACGCAGATACGCAGTATTTT	CASSLGQGYADTQYF
TRBV29-1	TRBD1	TRBJ2-2	-	TGCAGCGTGGGACAGGGAGACACCGGGGAGCTGTTTTTT	CSVGQGDTGELFF
TRBV5-4	-	TRBJ1-6	-	TGTGCCAGCAGCGGGGCGGAGTCTTCACCCCTCCACTTT	CASSGAESSPLHF
TRBV11-2	-	TRBJ1-1	-	TGTGCCAGCAGCTTCATAACTCCGGGACAAGGGGGCACTGAAGCTTTCTTT	CASSFITPGQGGTEAFF
TRBV7-9	TRBD1	TRBJ1-2	-	TGTGCCAGCAGCCCACCGGGACAGGGGTTTGGCGGCTACACCTTC	CASSPPGQGFGGYTF
TRBV14	TRBD1	TRBJ2-7	-	TGTGCCAGCAGCCCCGGGACAGGGCCCTACGAGCAGTACTTC	CASSPGTGPYEQYF
TRBV3-1/TRBV3-2	TRBD1	TRBJ2-7	-	TGTGCCAGCAGCCAACGGACAGGGTTTTTAGACGAGCAGTACTTC	CASSQRTGFLDEQYF
TRBV20-1	-	TRBJ1-1	-	TGCAGTGCCCCGGTTTACACTGAAGCTTTCTTT	CSAPVYTEAFF
TRBV19	-	TRBJ1-2	-	TGTGCCAGTAGTAGGTCGGACACGGGTGGCTACACCTTC	CASSRSDTGGYTF
TRBV7-2	-	TRBJ2-6	-	TGTGCCAGCAGCTTATTTCCCCCCGGGGTGAGTGGGGCCAACGTCCTGACTTTC	CASSLFPPGVSGANVLTF
TRBV19	-	TRBJ2-3	few	TGTGCCAGTAGTAGAGCAGGGGTCCCCACAGATACGCAGTATTTT	CASSRAGVPTDTQYF
TRBV9	-	TRBJ2-1	-	TGTGCCAGCACCGCCGGGACTGGACTTTACAATGAGCAGTTCTTC	CASTAGTGLYNEQFF
TRBV5-1	TRBD2	TRBJ2-3	once	TGCGCCAGCAGTACAGCGGGGGGGACCACAGATACGCAGTATTTT	CASSTAGGTTDTQYF
TRBV6-1	-	TRBJ1-2	-	TGTGCCAGCAGTGAAGTTCTGGGACAAGAAGGAAACTATGGCTACACCTTC	CASSEVLGQEGNYGYTF
TRBV5-1	-	TRBJ1-2	once	TGCGCCAGCAGCTTGGCGGACAGATATGGCTACACCTTC	CASSLADRYGYTF
TRBV2	-	TRBJ2-3	-	TGTGCCAGCACAAGCGCAGGGCCCACAGATACGCAGTATTTT	CASTSAGPTDTQYF
TRBV27	TRBD1	TRBJ2-7	-	TGTGCCAGCAGTGCTCAGGGGGCAGGTTTGTACGAGCAGTACTTC	CASSAQGAGLYEQYF
TRBV2	TRBD2	TRBJ2-5	-	TGTGCCAGCAGCCACGACAGATTGGGACTAGCGGACTACCAAGAGACCCAGTACTTC	CASSHDRLGLADYQETQYF
TRBV5-1	TRBD2	TRBJ2-2	-	TGCGCCAGCAGCGAGCGGGGGGTCAGCGGGGAGCTGTTTTTT	CASSERGVSGELFF
TRBV19	-	TRBJ2-7	once	TGTGCCAGTAGTATGGGCGCAGGCTCCTACGAGCAGTACTTC	CASSMGAGSYEQYF
TRBV21-1	-	TRBJ1-5	-	TGTGCCAGCAGCAAACAGGGCGGGGAGGGCCAGCCCCAGCATTTT	CASSKQGGEGQPQHF
TRBV21-1	-	TRBJ1-5	-	TGTGCCAGCAGCAAAGGGACAGGGGATCGGCAGCCCCAGCATTTT	CASSKGTGDRQPQHF